A selection of T cell receptor beta chains follows, all from one sample in a study of blood T cell repertoires in COVID-19. TCRdb keeps only in-frame clones here, not all; method: immunoSEQ multiplex PCR. Of some 150,000 clones in the sample, over 80% are singletons; the top ten hold more than 4.5%. Sequencing used PBMCs or T cells enriched from blood (not recorded which). The source is a woman in her fifties or sixties who had been exposed to COVID-19. The CDR3 runs from the conserved cysteine through the conserved F or W. A D gene is named only where the DNA matches it firmly. Clone size is not always given. Where it is, it says once, few, many or a class for expanded clones.

CDR3nt: TGCGCCAGCAGCTGGACAGCAACTAATGAAAAACTGTTTTTT
CDR3aa: CASSWTATNEKLFF
v_gene: TRBV5-1
j_gene: TRBJ1-4
d_gene: -
abundance: -

CDR3nt: TGTGCCAGCTCATTTTCCGAGTCCACTGAAGCTTTCTTT
CDR3aa: CASSFSESTEAFF
v_gene: TRBV18
j_gene: TRBJ1-1
d_gene: -
abundance: -

CDR3nt: TGTGCCAGCGACGGGGTCGGTCAGCCCCAGCATTTT
CDR3aa: CASDGVGQPQHF
v_gene: TRBV19
j_gene: TRBJ1-5
d_gene: -
abundance: -

CDR3nt: TGTGCCTGGACCAGACAGACGGCGGGACTTTCCTACAATGAGCAGTTCTTC
CDR3aa: CAWTRQTAGLSYNEQFF
v_gene: TRBV30
j_gene: TRBJ2-1
d_gene: -
abundance: -

CDR3nt: TGCGCCAGCAGCCAAGATAGAGGGCTTGATAACTCCTATAATTCACCCCTCCACTTT
CDR3aa: CASSQDRGLDNSYNSPLHF
v_gene: TRBV4-3
j_gene: TRBJ1-6
d_gene: -
abundance: -

CDR3nt: TGTGCCAGTTCCACGGGGGGAATGGGTAACTATGGCTACACCTTC
CDR3aa: CASSTGGMGNYGYTF
v_gene: TRBV19
j_gene: TRBJ1-2
d_gene: -
abundance: -

CDR3nt: TGTGCCAGCAGTGAAACGGGGGAGGCCGGGGAGCTGTTTTTT
CDR3aa: CASSETGEAGELFF
v_gene: TRBV6-1
j_gene: TRBJ2-2
d_gene: -
abundance: -

CDR3nt: TGTGCCAGCAGTGGACTAGCGGGGGTCCGGATCAATGAGCAGTTCTTC
CDR3aa: CASSGLAGVRINEQFF
v_gene: TRBV25-1
j_gene: TRBJ2-1
d_gene: TRBD2
abundance: -

CDR3nt: TGTGCCAGCAGCTTGGAGACACCGGTGAAGCTGTTTTTT
CDR3aa: CASSLETPVKLFF
v_gene: TRBV5-4
j_gene: TRBJ2-2
d_gene: -
abundance: -

CDR3nt: TGTGCCAGCAGTCGGAACTATGGCTACACCTTC
CDR3aa: CASSRNYGYTF
v_gene: TRBV12-3/TRBV12-4
j_gene: TRBJ1-2
d_gene: -
abundance: -

CDR3nt: TGTGCCAGCAGGAACGGACTCACGAACACTGAAGCTTTCTTT
CDR3aa: CASRNGLTNTEAFF
v_gene: TRBV11-2
j_gene: TRBJ1-1
d_gene: -
abundance: -

CDR3nt: TGTGCCACCAGCCAAACAGGGTATGGGTACAATGAGCAGTTCTTC
CDR3aa: CATSQTGYGYNEQFF
v_gene: TRBV24-1
j_gene: TRBJ2-1
d_gene: -
abundance: once

CDR3nt: TGTGCCACCAGCAGAAAGGGACAGACCAATCAGCCCCAGCATTTT
CDR3aa: CATSRKGQTNQPQHF
v_gene: TRBV15
j_gene: TRBJ1-5
d_gene: TRBD1
abundance: once

CDR3nt: TGTGCCAGCAGCTTTAGCGGGAGTAGGGGAGAGACCCAGTACTTC
CDR3aa: CASSFSGSRGETQYF
v_gene: TRBV7-2
j_gene: TRBJ2-5
d_gene: TRBD2
abundance: -

CDR3nt: TGTGCCAGCAGTTCGCCTGACAGGGGGATCGCTGAAGCTTTCTTT
CDR3aa: CASSSPDRGIAEAFF
v_gene: TRBV6-6
j_gene: TRBJ1-1
d_gene: TRBD1
abundance: -

CDR3nt: TGTGCCAGCAGCTTGGCCGGGAGTTACCTTAACTATGGCTACACCTTC
CDR3aa: CASSLAGSYLNYGYTF
v_gene: TRBV7-2
j_gene: TRBJ1-2
d_gene: -
abundance: once

CDR3nt: TGTGCCAGCAGCGAGGATTCCTTCACAGATACGCAGTATTTT
CDR3aa: CASSEDSFTDTQYF
v_gene: TRBV6-5
j_gene: TRBJ2-3
d_gene: -
abundance: -

CDR3nt: TGCAGCGCCAGGGAGGGGGAAACTGAAGCTTTCTTT
CDR3aa: CSAREGETEAFF
v_gene: TRBV29-1
j_gene: TRBJ1-1
d_gene: -
abundance: medium-sized

CDR3nt: TGCGCCAGCAGGGGGACAGGGTATCCTGAGCAGTTCTTC
CDR3aa: CASRGTGYPEQFF
v_gene: TRBV5-1
j_gene: TRBJ2-1
d_gene: TRBD1
abundance: -

CDR3nt: TGTGCCAGCAGTTCCGGACTAGCGGGGGGGCGGGTCACAGATACGCAGTATTTT
CDR3aa: CASSSGLAGGRVTDTQYF
v_gene: TRBV6-2/TRBV6-3
j_gene: TRBJ2-3
d_gene: TRBD2
abundance: once

CDR3nt: TGTGCCAGCTCACCCAGCGGGGGGGGGAACACTGAAGCTTTCTTT
CDR3aa: CASSPSGGGNTEAFF
v_gene: TRBV18
j_gene: TRBJ1-1
d_gene: -
abundance: -

CDR3nt: TGTGCCAGCAGCGTAGCCGGAGGGGGCTTAGGAAAACTGTTTTTT
CDR3aa: CASSVAGGGLGKLFF
v_gene: TRBV9
j_gene: TRBJ1-4
d_gene: TRBD1
abundance: -

CDR3nt: TGTGCCTCCACTGAACAGGGGAATACTGAAGCTTTCTTT
CDR3aa: CASTEQGNTEAFF
v_gene: TRBV10-3
j_gene: TRBJ1-1
d_gene: TRBD1
abundance: -

CDR3nt: TGTGCCAGCAGGAGGACAGGGGGCACAGATACGCAGTATTTT
CDR3aa: CASRRTGGTDTQYF
v_gene: TRBV6-5
j_gene: TRBJ2-3
d_gene: TRBD1
abundance: -

CDR3nt: TGTGCCAGCAGTGAGGTCTTGCGACACAATGAAAAACTGTTTTTT
CDR3aa: CASSEVLRHNEKLFF
v_gene: TRBV25-1
j_gene: TRBJ1-4
d_gene: -
abundance: -

CDR3nt: TGTGCCAGCAGTTACTGGCTTAACTATGGCTACACCTTC
CDR3aa: CASSYWLNYGYTF
v_gene: TRBV6-5
j_gene: TRBJ1-2
d_gene: -
abundance: few

CDR3nt: TGTGCCAGCGTCGGGGTAGGGCCCTACGAGCAGTACTTC
CDR3aa: CASVGVGPYEQYF
v_gene: TRBV6-6
j_gene: TRBJ2-7
d_gene: -
abundance: -

CDR3nt: TGTGCCAGTAAAACTCCGGGACTAGCGGGAGGCGAGCAGTACTTC
CDR3aa: CASKTPGLAGGEQYF
v_gene: TRBV19
j_gene: TRBJ2-7
d_gene: TRBD2
abundance: -

CDR3nt: TGTGCCAGCAGCACGAGCGGGAGGGGCTCCTACGAGCAGTACTTC
CDR3aa: CASSTSGRGSYEQYF
v_gene: TRBV7-2
j_gene: TRBJ2-7
d_gene: TRBD2
abundance: -

CDR3nt: TGTGCCAGCAGCTCACGCTGGGGACAGCAAGAGACCCAGTACTTC
CDR3aa: CASSSRWGQQETQYF
v_gene: TRBV7-9
j_gene: TRBJ2-5
d_gene: TRBD1
abundance: -

CDR3nt: TGTGCCACACAGGGGCTGAACACTGAAGCTTTCTTT
CDR3aa: CATQGLNTEAFF
v_gene: TRBV10-3
j_gene: TRBJ1-1
d_gene: TRBD1
abundance: -

CDR3nt: TGTGCCAGCTCACCTGAGGAGGGGATTTCACCCCTCCACTTT
CDR3aa: CASSPEEGISPLHF
v_gene: TRBV18
j_gene: TRBJ1-6
d_gene: -
abundance: -

CDR3nt: TGTGCCAGCAGTCCCTATGGGGGAGGCACGCAGTATTTT
CDR3aa: CASSPYGGGTQYF
v_gene: TRBV12-3/TRBV12-4
j_gene: TRBJ2-3
d_gene: -
abundance: -

CDR3nt: TGTGCCAGTAGTAGGACAGGGGTCACCGGGGAGCTGTTTTTT
CDR3aa: CASSRTGVTGELFF
v_gene: TRBV19
j_gene: TRBJ2-2
d_gene: TRBD1
abundance: -

CDR3nt: TGTGCCAGCAGTTCACGACAGGGAGCTAACTATGGCTACACCTTC
CDR3aa: CASSSRQGANYGYTF
v_gene: TRBV27
j_gene: TRBJ1-2
d_gene: TRBD1
abundance: -

CDR3nt: TGTGCCAGCAGTTCGACACAGGGGGGCGAGCAGTACTTC
CDR3aa: CASSSTQGGEQYF
v_gene: TRBV12-3/TRBV12-4
j_gene: TRBJ2-7
d_gene: TRBD1
abundance: -

CDR3nt: TGTGCCAGCAGACCGACCGGGACAGCGCTCTACGAGCAGTACTTC
CDR3aa: CASRPTGTALYEQYF
v_gene: TRBV11-1
j_gene: TRBJ2-7
d_gene: TRBD1
abundance: -

CDR3nt: TGTGCCAGCAGCTCTCAGGGGCATGGCTCCTACGAGCAGTACTTC
CDR3aa: CASSSQGHGSYEQYF
v_gene: TRBV7-2
j_gene: TRBJ2-7
d_gene: -
abundance: -

CDR3nt: TGTGCCAGCAGCCCAGTACAGGGGGAATCCGATTCACCCCTCCACTTT
CDR3aa: CASSPVQGESDSPLHF
v_gene: TRBV5-8
j_gene: TRBJ1-6
d_gene: TRBD1
abundance: few

CDR3nt: TGTGCCAGCAGTCCGGGGGAAAAACTGTTTTTT
CDR3aa: CASSPGEKLFF
v_gene: TRBV6-5
j_gene: TRBJ1-4
d_gene: -
abundance: -

CDR3nt: TGCGCCAGCAGCCTGGACAGAGTCTATTCTGGAAACACCATATATTTT
CDR3aa: CASSLDRVYSGNTIYF
v_gene: TRBV5-1
j_gene: TRBJ1-3
d_gene: -
abundance: -

CDR3nt: TGTGCCAGCAGCACCCGGACTAGCGGGAGCGGAGTCGGGGAGCTGTTTTTT
CDR3aa: CASSTRTSGSGVGELFF
v_gene: TRBV7-9
j_gene: TRBJ2-2
d_gene: TRBD2
abundance: -

CDR3nt: TGTGCCAGCAGCCACCTGGCTAGAAGAGAAGAGACCCAGTACTTC
CDR3aa: CASSHLARREETQYF
v_gene: TRBV7-8
j_gene: TRBJ2-5
d_gene: -
abundance: once

CDR3nt: TGTGCCAGCAGCCAGCTCCCTGACAGTACAGCTTTCTTT
CDR3aa: CASSQLPDSTAFF
v_gene: TRBV11-3
j_gene: TRBJ1-1
d_gene: -
abundance: -

CDR3nt: TGCGCCAGCAGCCAAGATTTAGGGGGCACCGGGGAGCTGTTTTTT
CDR3aa: CASSQDLGGTGELFF
v_gene: TRBV4-3
j_gene: TRBJ2-2
d_gene: -
abundance: few

CDR3nt: TGTGCCAGCAGCTTAGGGGCAGCCCTCGAGCAGTACTTC
CDR3aa: CASSLGAALEQYF
v_gene: TRBV11-3
j_gene: TRBJ2-7
d_gene: -
abundance: -

CDR3nt: TGTGCCAGCACTGAAGCGGGAGCCCGGAATGAGCAGTTCTTC
CDR3aa: CASTEAGARNEQFF
v_gene: TRBV7-2
j_gene: TRBJ2-1
d_gene: TRBD2
abundance: -

CDR3nt: TGTGCCACCAGCCCTCCTGAGGTTTTACGGCCCCAGCATTTT
CDR3aa: CATSPPEVLRPQHF
v_gene: TRBV15
j_gene: TRBJ1-5
d_gene: -
abundance: -

CDR3nt: TGTGCCAGTAGTCTAACCGGTGATCAGCCCCAGCATTTT
CDR3aa: CASSLTGDQPQHF
v_gene: TRBV19
j_gene: TRBJ1-5
d_gene: -
abundance: -

CDR3nt: TGTGCCAGTAGTATTGGACAGGGAGCCAATTCACCCCTCCACTTT
CDR3aa: CASSIGQGANSPLHF
v_gene: TRBV19
j_gene: TRBJ1-6
d_gene: TRBD1
abundance: once

CDR3nt: TGTGCCAGCAGTAAGGGGCGCGGCGCTAACTATGGCTACACCTTC
CDR3aa: CASSKGRGANYGYTF
v_gene: TRBV27
j_gene: TRBJ1-2
d_gene: -
abundance: -

CDR3nt: TGTGCCCGCAGCTTGGGGGGGACAGGGGGCACAGATACGCAGTATTTT
CDR3aa: CARSLGGTGGTDTQYF
v_gene: TRBV5-6
j_gene: TRBJ2-3
d_gene: TRBD1
abundance: -

CDR3nt: TGTGCCAGCACCCAGAACACCGGGGAGCTGTTTTTT
CDR3aa: CASTQNTGELFF
v_gene: TRBV7-2
j_gene: TRBJ2-2
d_gene: -
abundance: -

CDR3nt: TGCGCCAGCAGCCAGCGGGACAGACGCTATGGCTACACCTTC
CDR3aa: CASSQRDRRYGYTF
v_gene: TRBV4-1
j_gene: TRBJ1-2
d_gene: TRBD1
abundance: -

CDR3nt: TGTGCCAGCAGTTTAAGCGGGGGGGTTTTAGAGACCCAGTACTTC
CDR3aa: CASSLSGGVLETQYF
v_gene: TRBV27
j_gene: TRBJ2-5
d_gene: TRBD2
abundance: -